Below, 9 T cell receptor beta chains from the same sample are listed, as sequenced in a study of T-cell reconstitution after alpha-beta-depleted transplantation in children. The authors prepared the TCRbeta library with unique molecular identifiers. MiXCR, run by TCRdb on the PCR reads, gives a single entry per CDR3 protein. The sample holds hundreds of thousands of distinct CDR3 sequences; about 7.3% are singletons and the top ten take 9.1%. Study-level findings and limits: One year after transplant, T-cell counts and diversity came mostly from newly produced T cells.

Their antigens remain unidentified. The material sequenced was peripheral blood, taken 360 days after TCRalphabeta/CD19-depleted stem cell transplant. The receptors stem from a female patient aged 2-10 years who had a stem cell transplant for Fanconi anemia, so the T cells may come from the graft donor.

This clonotype was observed many times. The rearrangement links TRBV7-9 to TRBJ1-4; tentative D call: TRBD1 (5 bases). The CDR3 loop spans 16 amino acids. The germline V gene encodes CDR1 SEHNR and CDR2 FQNEAQ (reference sequence). V was shortened by 0 bases and J by 2 bases, with 10 bases between the two germline ends. The CDR3 DNA reads TGTGCCAGCAGCTTAGCTCTGACAGATACTAATGAAAAACTGTTTTTT. It translates to CASSLALTDTNEKLFF.

Only a few counts were recorded for this clonotype. This chain uses TRBV5-1 with TRBJ1-2; 7 bases fit TRBD1. CDR1 is SGHRS, CDR2 YFSETQ, per germline. This CDR3 is 14 amino acids long. The V segment lost 4 bases and the J segment 3 bases; nucleotides outside the gene matches: 6. The chain's CDR3 is CASSPKGADYGYTF. CDR3 nucleotides: TGCGCCAGCAGCCCCAAGGGGGCAGACTATGGCTACACCTTC. The variable domain in full, with the rest retrieved from reference TRBV5-1 and TRBJ1-2, is KAGVTQTPRYLIKTRGQQVTLSCSPISGHRSVSWYQQTPGQGLQFLFEYFSETQRNKGNFPGRFSGRQFSNSRSEMNVSTLELGDSALYLCASSPKGADYGYTFGSGTRLTVV.

This clonotype came up many times. The V and J genes are TRBV11-1 and TRBJ1-1; D gene ambiguous. The V and J ends lost 6 bases and 1 base respectively, with 12 bases between them. CDR3 length: 14 residues. In germline, CDR1 is SGHAT, CDR2 FQDESV (reference sequence). CDR3: CASRPGPTNTEAFF. The CDR3 bases are TGTGCCAGCAGACCTGGACCGACGAACACTGAAGCTTTCTTT.

Only a few counts were recorded for this clonotype. An end of the junction does not agree with germline; a read error may underlie this. The V gene is TRBV7-9, the J gene TRBJ1-5; no clear D gene. Germline lookup yields CDR1 SEHNR and CDR2 FQNEAQ (reference sequence). The CDR3 totals 13 residues. CDR3 sequence: CASSLLQDQPQRF. The DNA for the CDR3 is TGTGCCAGCAGCTTACTCCAGGATCAGCCCCAGCGTTTT.

This clonotype was seen more than once but under ten times. The chain uses TRBV5-6 and TRBJ1-2, with a tentative D call TRBD1 (5 bases). Germline V CDR1 and CDR2: SGHDT, YYEEEE. The length of the CDR3 is 16 residues. V was pared by 0 bases and J by 2 bases, with 14 bases between. The CDR3 bases are TGTGCCAGCAGCTTGGCGACAGCCAACCGGAACTATGGCTACACCTTC. It encodes CASSLATANRNYGYTF.

This clonotype was counted ten times or more. The chain couples TRBV10-3 to TRBJ2-7; no clear D gene. The CDR3 totals 12 residues. Germline V gene sequence: CDR1 ENHRY, CDR2 SYGVKD. Trimming took off 5 bases at V and 3 bases at J, with 8 bases between the two ends. CDR3 in amino acids: CAISSSDYEQYF. The CDR3 DNA reads as TGTGCCATCAGTAGCAGTGACTACGAGCAGTACTTC.

By sample share, this clonotype is medium-sized. The genes are TRBV12-3 or TRBV12-4 and TRBJ2-3, with D perhaps TRBD2 (6 bases). V lost 6 bases to trimming and J lost 12 bases, with 19 bases between them. This CDR3 spans 13 amino acids. This CDR3 is CASSTRVRGVQYF. In DNA, the CDR3 is TGTGCCAGCAGCACTCGGGTGCGGGGTGTCCAGTATTTT.

In its sample, this clonotype was seen many times. CDR3 sequence reads: CASSEALLAGGAYEQYF. CDR3 sequence (DNA): TGCGCCAGCAGTGAAGCCCTACTAGCGGGAGGAGCCTACGAGCAGTACTTC. V and J are TRBV10-2 and TRBJ2-7, with 12 positions matching TRBD2. Trimming cost V 3 bases and J 2 bases; bases outside gene matches: 8. Germline loops: CDR1 WSHSY, CDR2 SAAADI. The CDR3 totals 17 residues.

This clonotype appeared many times. The rearrangement joins TRBV18 to TRBJ2-3; TRBD2 aligns across 10 bases. The junction had 2 bases not matched to a gene; V was cut back by 5 bases and J by 0 bases. The CDR3 extends over 15 amino acids. Per germline, CDR1 KGHSH and CDR2 LQKENI. DNA for the CDR3: TGTGCCAGCTCAACTAGCGGGGTCAGCACAGATACGCAGTATTTT. This sequence encodes CASSTSGVSTDTQYF.